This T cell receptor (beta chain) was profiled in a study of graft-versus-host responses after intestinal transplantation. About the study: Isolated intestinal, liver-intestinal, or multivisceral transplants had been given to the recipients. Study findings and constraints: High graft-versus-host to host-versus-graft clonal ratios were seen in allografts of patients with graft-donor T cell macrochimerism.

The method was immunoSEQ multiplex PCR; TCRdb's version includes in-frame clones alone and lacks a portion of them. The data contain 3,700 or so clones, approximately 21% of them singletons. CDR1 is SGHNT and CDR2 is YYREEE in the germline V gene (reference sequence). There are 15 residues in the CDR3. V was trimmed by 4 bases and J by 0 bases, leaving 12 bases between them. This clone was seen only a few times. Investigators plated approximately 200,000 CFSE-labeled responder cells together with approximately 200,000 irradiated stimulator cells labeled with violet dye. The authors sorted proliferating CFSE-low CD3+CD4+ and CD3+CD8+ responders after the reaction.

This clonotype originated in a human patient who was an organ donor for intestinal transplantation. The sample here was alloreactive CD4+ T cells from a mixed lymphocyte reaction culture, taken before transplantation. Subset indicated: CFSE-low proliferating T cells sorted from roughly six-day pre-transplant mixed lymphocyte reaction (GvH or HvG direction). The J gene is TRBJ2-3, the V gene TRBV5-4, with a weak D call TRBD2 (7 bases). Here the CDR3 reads CASSRGGPSTDTQYF. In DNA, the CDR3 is TGTGCCAGCAGCCGCGGGGGCCCCAGCACAGATACGCAGTATTTT.